This TCR beta chain was identified during a study of OX40 agonist ivuxolimab in advanced cancers. Study-level results: Some nonresponders also had low normalized T-cell clonal expansion. Near-lowest levels of clonal expansion characterized partial responders at 0.1-3.0 mg/kg.

Sequencing used immunoSEQ multiplex PCR; TCRdb keeps in-frame clones, though not all of them. The sample records around 40,000 clones, about 90% being singletons. CDR3 length: 14 amino acids. Details on this clone: The antigen is not known.

The gene calls are TRBV21-1 and TRBJ1-2. TRBV21-1 is noted as a pseudogene. The sample in question was CD4+ or CD8+ T cells sorted from blood, obtained in a trial of the OX40 agonist ivuxolimab. The TCR was taken from an adult with an advanced solid tumor such as melanoma, head and neck, liver or kidney cancer. CDR3 sequence: CASILPSETDGYTF. The DNA for the CDR3 is TGTGCCAGCATACTTCCGTCCGAGACGGATGGCTACACCTTC.